A selection of T cell receptor beta chains follows, all from one sample in a study of cytotoxic CD8 clonotypes in ibrutinib-treated CLL. Sequencing was performed with immunoSEQ multiplex PCR; in TCRdb, only in-frame clones are kept and a portion is missing. There are fewer than 150,000 clones in the sample; around four fifths occur only once, and 3% to 4% lies in the top ten. The source was PBMCs, collected after 24 months of ibrutinib treatment. The receptors here all came from a human donor with chronic lymphocytic leukemia. CDR3s include the opening cysteine and the closing phenylalanine or tryptophan. Fields, in order: V gene, J gene, D gene, clone size, CDR3 protein, CDR3 DNA. D genes are given only for firm matches. Clone sizes are given selectively: once, few, many, or a class where the clone is expanded.

TRBV6-1	TRBJ2-2	-	-	CATGGQFPTGELFF	TGTGCCACCGGGGGACAGTTTCCAACCGGGGAGCTGTTTTTT
TRBV25-1	TRBJ2-1	TRBD1	-	CASSRRGQGAYNEQFF	TGTGCCAGCTCTAGGCGGGGACAGGGAGCATACAATGAGCAGTTCTTC
TRBV25-1	TRBJ1-2	TRBD1	-	CASSAGWGQGARGDGYTF	TGTGCCAGCAGTGCCGGGTGGGGACAGGGGGCGCGGGGTGACGGCTACACCTTC
TRBV30	TRBJ1-1	-	-	CAWSIWGRTEAFF	TGTGCCTGGAGTATCTGGGGGAGGACTGAAGCTTTCTTT
TRBV28	TRBJ2-3	-	-	CASSLITDTDTQYF	TGTGCCAGCAGTTTAATAACAGACACAGATACGCAGTATTTT
TRBV7-9	TRBJ1-1	-	medium-sized	CASSPGATEAFF	TGTGCCAGCAGCCCAGGAGCCACTGAAGCTTTCTTT
TRBV9	TRBJ2-3	TRBD2	-	CASSGTSGAADTQYF	TGTGCCAGCAGCGGAACTAGCGGGGCCGCAGATACGCAGTATTTT
TRBV30	TRBJ1-1	-	-	CAWRRVNTEAFF	TGTGCCTGGAGAAGGGTTAACACTGAAGCTTTCTTT
TRBV2	TRBJ2-7	-	-	CASSGGWPSLTYEQYF	TGTGCCAGCAGTGGAGGTTGGCCGTCCCTTACCTACGAGCAGTACTTC
TRBV6-1	TRBJ2-3	-	-	CASSDYFRDGYTQYF	TGTGCCAGCAGTGATTACTTCCGGGACGGTTATACGCAGTATTTT
TRBV10-1	TRBJ2-2	TRBD1	many	CASKGQGTGELFF	TGCGCCAGCAAGGGACAGGGGACCGGGGAGCTGTTTTTT
TRBV9	TRBJ2-6	TRBD1	-	CASSTDRERFSGANVLTF	TGTGCCAGCAGCACCGACAGGGAAAGGTTCTCTGGGGCCAACGTCCTGACTTTC